Listed here are 11 T cell receptor beta chains from one sample, sequenced in a study of response to subunit inactivated influenza vaccine. A single record per CDR3 protein comes from TCRdb applying MiXCR to the RT-PCR reads. The sample has 550,000 to 600,000 distinct CDR3 sequences, about 12% seen once; the top ten hold roughly 10%. The material sequenced was PBMCs from blood, taken on the day of vaccination. These receptor sequences come from a man aged 50-60 years who received an inactivated influenza vaccine.

This clonotype was picked up many times. This sequence joins TRBV4-2 and TRBJ2-5; no definite D call. Germline CDR1 and CDR2: LGHNA and YNFKEQ. The CDR3 consists of 13 residues. V lost 0 bases and J lost 1, with 3 bases in between. The CDR3 DNA sequence: TGTGCCAGCAGCCAAGAGGTCCAAGAGACCCAGTACTTC. Amino acid sequence: CASSQEVQETQYF.

This clonotype was seen more than once but under ten times. This chain joins TRBV5-5 and TRBJ2-3, with D maybe TRBD2 (5 bases). CDR3 length: 14 residues. V dropped 3 bases and J dropped 6 bases, with 14 bases sitting between them. Germline V gene lookup returns CDR1 SGHKS and CDR2 YYEKEE (reference sequence). The CDR3 loop is CASSWSTKQDTQYF. Written as DNA, the CDR3 is TGTGCCAGCAGCTGGTCGACTAAGCAGGATACGCAGTATTTT.

This clonotype was picked up many times. This chain uses TRBV11-2 with TRBJ2-1, with TRBD2 matching over 10 bases. The V segment lost 5 bases and the J segment 4 bases; nucleotides outside the gene matches: 17. CDR1 is SGHAT and CDR2 is FQNNGV in the germline V gene. This CDR3 region has 19 residues. DNA of the CDR3: TGTGCCAGCAGCCCCCAGGGGGTCCTACTAGCGGGACTTTACAATGAGCAGTTCTTC. Its translation is CASSPQGVLLAGLYNEQFF.

In its sample, this clonotype was seen a few times. This chain connects TRBV6-1 to TRBJ1-5; maybe TRBD1 (6 bases). V shed 2 bases and J shed 3 bases, with 14 bases lying between them. This CDR3 spans 16 amino acids. Looked up from germline, CDR1 is MNHNS and CDR2 is SASEGT. The CDR3 coding sequence is TGTGCCAGCAGTGAATTCTCACAGGGTAACAATCAGCCCCAGCATTTT. Translation: CASSEFSQGNNQPQHF.

The genes are TRBV7-2 and TRBJ2-1; D gene ambiguous. V gave up 5 bases and J gave up 9 bases, with 8 bases separating them. This CDR3 region has 11 residues. The V gene's germline CDR1 is SGHTA and CDR2 FQGNSA. CDR3 sequence (DNA): TGTGCCAGCAGCCGGTTAGGTGAGCAGTTCTTC. Protein product: CASSRLGEQFF.

This clonotype was counted only a few times. V usage is TRBV3-1 and J usage is TRBJ1-6; the D gene is possibly TRBD1 (6 bases). The germline CDR1 and CDR2 sequences are LGHDT and YNNKEL (reference sequence). Trimming took 2 bases from V and 9 from J, leaving 26 bases between them. The CDR3 contains 19 residues. The DNA of the CDR3 is TGTGCCAGCAGCCAAACTTGGGGCCGGAACAGGGTACGTGGTTCACCCCTCCACTTT. This sequence encodes CASSQTWGRNRVRGSPLHF.

This clonotype occurred a few times. The chain carries TRBV4-2 and TRBJ1-5; D is undetermined. The V and J ends lost 0 bases and 7 bases respectively, with 13 bases between them. Germline assignment: CDR1 LGHNA and CDR2 YNFKEQ. This CDR3 has 15 residues. In nucleotides, the CDR3 is TGTGCCAGCAGCCAAGATGTCCAGGTAGGGCAGCCCCAGCATTTT. Its translation: CASSQDVQVGQPQHF.

In nucleotides, the CDR3 is TGTGCCAGTAGTACGGACACATTTGGGCGTGGAAACATTCAGTACTTC. Translated: CASSTDTFGRGNIQYF. J is TRBJ2-4 and V is TRBV19, with D perhaps TRBD1 (5 bases). The CDR3 loop spans 16 amino acids. Per germline, CDR1 LNHDA and CDR2 SQIVND (reference sequence). Trimming removed 4 bases from V and 6 bases from J, with 19 bases in between.

Regarding this clonotype: One base away lies a much larger clone, so this may be a sequencing read error. The rearrangement uses TRBV12-3 or TRBV12-4 and TRBJ2-3, with a possible D match to TRBD1 (6 bases). With the DNA end fitting TRBJ1-5 better, the J assignment may be wrong. This CDR3 region has 15 residues. In DNA, the CDR3 is TGTGCCAGCAGTTCCCAAAGGGGGGGGGCAGATACGCAGCATTTT. This codes for CASSSQRGGADTQHF.

This clonotype was detected only a few times. This chain links TRBV20-1 with TRBJ1-1; D not resolved. CDR1 is DFQATT, CDR2 SNEGSKA, per germline (reference sequence). V was cut by 6 bases and J by 0 bases, with 14 bases left in between. The CDR3 is made up of 14 amino acids. The CDR3 coding sequence is TGCAGTGCCGGCGCGCAAGACATGAACACTGAAGCTTTCTTT. This sequence encodes CSAGAQDMNTEAFF.

V is TRBV20-1 and J is TRBJ2-3; the match to TRBD2 covers 7 bases. CDR1 is DFQATT, CDR2 SNEGSKA, per germline (reference sequence). V lost 5 bases, J lost 7 bases, and 15 bases stayed unmatched. The CDR3 totals 15 residues. For the CDR3, the DNA is TGCAGTGCTTCATTTGGGGGGGGGATGTTTAATACGCAGTATTTT. Translated: CSASFGGGMFNTQYF.